The sequence of this TCR beta chain was determined in a study of OX40 agonist ivuxolimab in advanced cancers. The protocol was immunoSEQ multiplex PCR, while the TCRdb copy is restricted to in-frame clones and leaves out a portion. The sample consists of under 85,000 clones, 85% of them appearing once. Germline V gene lookup returns CDR1 ENHRY and CDR2 SYGVKD. V dropped 7 bases and J dropped 0 bases, with 13 bases sitting between them. The CDR3 sequence is 14 residues long. The receptor was isolated from an adult with an advanced solid tumor such as melanoma, head and neck, liver or kidney cancer. The chain employs TRBV10-3 and TRBJ2-7; the D call may be TRBD1 or TRBD2 (5 bases each). Source: CD4+ or CD8+ T cells sorted from blood, taken in a trial of the OX40 agonist ivuxolimab. Here the CDR3 reads CAITGTSSSYEQYF. CDR3 sequence (DNA): TGTGCCATCACCGGGACCTCTAGCTCCTACGAGCAGTACTTC.